One sample yielded the 10 T cell receptor beta chains listed below, sequenced in a study of CD8+ T cells in alopecia areata. Extraction and reverse transcription of RNA yielded cDNA as the sequencing template. Here immunoSEQ multiplex PCR was the method, and the copy in TCRdb shows in-frame clones only, minus some. The top ten clones hold about 1.8% of a sample with 37,000 or so clones, 45% to 70% of them seen once. In several patients, CD4+ T cells were split by CD25+CD127- sorting. The specimen sequenced was CD4+ Tregs sorted from blood. Receptors were obtained from a human donor with alopecia areata.

The genes are TRBV6-4 and TRBJ2-6; no definite D call. Germline-derived CDR1 and CDR2 are MRHNA and SNTAGT. The CDR3 spans 13 residues. V gave up 8 bases and J gave up 0 bases, with 5 bases separating them. CDR3 region: CASPASGANVLTF. The CDR3 nucleotides are TGTGCCAGCCCCGCCTCTGGGGCCAACGTCCTGACTTTC.

The rearrangement links TRBV6-6 to TRBJ2-7; TRBD2 agrees at 9 bases. The CDR3 length is 13 residues. The germline CDR1 and CDR2 sequences are MNHNY and SVGAGI (reference sequence). The CDR3 DNA reads TGTGCGTCGAAGCGGGGGGCCTCCTACGAGCAGTACTTC. Its protein product is CASKRGASYEQYF.

This clone was picked up a small number of times. V gene TRBV29-1 combines with J gene TRBJ2-5; 11 bases fit TRBD2. This CDR3 has 15 amino acids. Germline V gene sequence: CDR1 SQVTM, CDR2 ANQGSEA. V trimming: 2 bases; J trimming: 4 bases; junction bases outside the gene matches: 6. The DNA of the CDR3 is TGCAGCGTTGAACCTACTAGCGGGAGTCGAGAGACCCAGTACTTC. Amino acids: CSVEPTSGSRETQYF.

The chain joins TRBV5-4 to TRBJ2-1; no definite D call. V was shortened by 1 base and J by 4 bases, with 6 bases between the two germline ends. The CDR3 covers 13 residues. In germline, CDR1 is SGHNT, CDR2 YYREEE (reference sequence). This CDR3 reads CASSLQRYNEQFF. For the CDR3, the DNA is TGTGCCAGCAGCTTGCAGAGGTACAATGAGCAGTTCTTC.

This chain joins TRBV5-1 and TRBJ1-2; maybe TRBD1 (5 bases). This CDR3 is 15 amino acids long. Germline CDR1 is SGHRS and CDR2 is YFSETQ. V was trimmed by 3 bases and J by 3 bases, leaving 15 bases between them. The CDR3 reads CASSSFGATDYGYTF. The CDR3 DNA sequence: TGCGCCAGCAGCTCCTTCGGGGCGACGGACTATGGCTACACCTTC.

This sequence joins TRBV28 and TRBJ1-5; possible D gene TRBD1, 5 bases. The CDR3 extends over 16 amino acids. In germline, CDR1 is MDHEN, CDR2 SYDVKM. With 2 bases removed from V and 7 bases from J, the gap between germline ends came to 18 bases. DNA for the CDR3: TGTGCCAGCAGTTTAATGGGCAGGGTAGGGCGACAGCCCCAGCATTTT. Encoded protein: CASSLMGRVGRQPQHF.

The chain joins TRBV7-2 to TRBJ1-2; no firm D call. The CDR3 length is 13 residues. CDR1 SGHTA and CDR2 FQGNSA come from the germline V gene. With 6 bases removed from V and 6 bases from J, the gap between germline ends came to 14 bases. In DNA, the CDR3 is TGTGCCAGCAGAAAGGCTTCAGGTCATGGCTACACCTTC. Its translation: CASRKASGHGYTF.

This chain joins TRBV7-2 and TRBJ1-3, with TRBD1 as a possible D gene (6 bases). The length of the CDR3 is 16 residues. The V end was cut by 5 bases, the J end by 2 bases, with 16 bases between. From germline, CDR1 is SGHTA and CDR2 FQGNSA. CDR3 DNA: TGTGCCAGCAGCCCTTGGGGACAATCAGCTGGAAACACCATATATTTT. Encoded protein: CASSPWGQSAGNTIYF.

This clone was observed once. This rearrangement joins TRBV7-2 to TRBJ1-5, with D possibly matching TRBD1 (6 bases). The V end lost 8 bases, the J end lost 3 bases, and 17 bases lay between the germline ends. In germline, CDR1 is SGHTA, CDR2 FQGNSA. The CDR3 has 15 residues. The CDR3 loop reads CASQAGAGDNQPQHF. The CDR3 region has the DNA TGTGCCAGCCAAGCAGGGGCTGGTGACAATCAGCCCCAGCATTTT. The full variable domain, its missing parts supplied by reference TRBV7-2 and TRBJ1-5, is GAGVSQSPSNKVTEKGKDVELRCDPISGHTALYWYRQSLGQGLEFLIYFQGNSAPDKSGLPSDRFSAERTGGSVSTLTIQRTQQEDSAVYLCASQAGAGDNQPQHFGDGTRLSIL.

This chain joins TRBV5-4 and TRBJ2-3; the match to TRBD1 covers 7 bases. Trimming cost V 0 bases and J 2 bases; bases outside gene matches: 3. The CDR3 has 15 amino acids. Germline CDR1 and CDR2: SGHNT and YYREEE (reference sequence). CDR3 protein: CASSLEGQNTDTQYF. The CDR3 bases are TGTGCCAGCAGCTTGGAGGGACAGAACACAGATACGCAGTATTTT.